This T cell receptor beta chain derives from a study of T cell changes during pregnancy in multiple sclerosis. The CDR3 sequence is 15 residues long. Unmatched junction bases numbered 9, after V lost 2 bases and J lost 9 bases. Germline values: CDR1 SEHNR, CDR2 FQNEAQ (reference sequence). The table came from immunoSEQ multiplex PCR; TCRdb's copy has only in-frame clones and leaves some out. In the table there are 45,000 to 55,000 clones, over 90% of which are singletons. The source is a female donor with multiple sclerosis, enrolled in a pregnancy study. The genes are TRBV7-9 and TRBJ2-1; TRBD2 aligns across 8 bases. This sample comprised peripheral blood, obtained in the third trimester of pregnancy. The CDR3 nucleotides are TGTGCCAGCAGCTTAATGGCGGGAGGAAAGCGTGAGCAGTTCTTC. This sequence encodes CASSLMAGGKREQFF.